What follows are 7 T cell receptor beta chains derived from one specimen sequenced in a study of T cell responses to AZD1222 COVID-19 vaccine. Clones were read by immunoSEQ multiplex PCR, and TCRdb kept only the in-frame ones, dropping some. Of about 100,000 clones listed, around 87% are singletons. This specimen consisted of peripheral blood, obtained on day 0 of MenACWY control vaccination. These receptors originate from an adult in good health.

This clone was picked up one time. The chain uses TRBV15 and TRBJ2-5, with D possibly TRBD2 on 6 matching bases. Trimming took 5 bases from V and 4 from J, leaving 20 bases between them. Germline loops: CDR1 LNHNV, CDR2 YYDKDF (reference sequence). The CDR3 runs to 16 residues. The CDR3 sequence: CATSGSRLDGGETQYF. CDR3 DNA sequence: TGTGCCACCAGCGGCTCAAGGCTGGACGGGGGAGAGACCCAGTACTTC.

The chain joins TRBV7-9 to TRBJ2-7; TRBD2 aligns across 8 bases. From germline, CDR1 is SEHNR and CDR2 FQNEAQ (reference sequence). The V and J ends lost 5 bases and 7 bases, in that order; junction bases with no gene match: 10. CDR3 length equals 14 residues. CDR3 DNA sequence: TGTGCCAGCAGCAAAAATAGCGGGGAGGGAGAGCAGTACTTC. Its translation is CASSKNSGEGEQYF.

The table lists this clone with a few counts. This rearrangement joins TRBV9 to TRBJ1-6, with D unresolved. The germline V and J ends were trimmed by 10 bases and 2 bases, with 19 bases remaining between them. From germline, CDR1 is SGDLS and CDR2 YYNGEE. This CDR3 has 16 residues. The CDR3 nucleotides read TGTGCCTCAAGTCTAACAACCACCACCTATAATTCACCCCTCCACTTT. The encoded protein is CASSLTTTTYNSPLHF.

The chain has TRBV5-1 and TRBJ2-2, with 9 bases lining up with TRBD1. The trim removed 3 bases at V and 1 base at J, leaving 1 base unmatched. Germline values: CDR1 SGHRS, CDR2 YFSETQ. CDR3 length: 15 amino acids. In DNA, the CDR3 is TGCGCCAGCAGCTGGGGACAGGGGAACACCGGGGAGCTGTTTTTT. It translates to CASSWGQGNTGELFF.

The rearrangement links TRBV7-2 to TRBJ2-3, with D possibly TRBD2 on 5 matching bases. The germline CDR1 and CDR2 sequences are SGHTA and FQGNSA. Trimming shortened V by 1 base and J by 3 bases, and 11 bases separated the two germline ends. The CDR3 contains 15 residues. CDR3 sequence: CASSLVRGITDTQYF. The CDR3 DNA is TGTGCCAGCAGCTTAGTACGGGGTATTACAGATACGCAGTATTTT. Variable domain in full (rest from reference TRBV7-2 and TRBJ2-3): GAGVSQSPSNKVTEKGKDVELRCDPISGHTALYWYRQSLGQGLEFLIYFQGNSAPDKSGLPSDRFSAERTGGSVSTLTIQRTQQEDSAVYLCASSLVRGITDTQYFGPGTRLTVL.

The count of this clone is one. The genes are TRBV7-8 and TRBJ2-1; weak D call: TRBD2 (7 bases). Between the trimmed V and J ends, which lost 7 bases and 4 bases, there was a span of 11 bases. The length of the CDR3 is 13 residues. From germline, CDR1 is SGHVS and CDR2 FQNEAQ. The CDR3 DNA sequence: TGTGCCAGCACAGGGAGGGGGTACAATGAGCAGTTCTTC. It translates to CASTGRGYNEQFF.

V and J are TRBV2 and TRBJ1-5, with D perhaps matching TRBD1 (6 bases). Trimming removed 6 bases at V and 2 bases at J, with 14 bases between. Germline V gene lookup returns CDR1 SNHLY and CDR2 FYNNEI. There are 15 residues in the CDR3. The CDR3 protein is CASSQGGLGNQPQHF. As DNA, the CDR3 is TGTGCCAGCAGCCAAGGGGGACTCGGCAATCAGCCCCAGCATTTT.